This T cell receptor (beta chain) was observed in a study of T-cell memory formation after mild COVID-19. Comments on this clonotype: The target antigen is unknown.

Using constant-segment primers, 5'RACE produced TCR alpha and TCR beta cDNA libraries carrying sample barcodes and UMIs. Each CDR3 protein is one row after TCRdb ran MiXCR on the 5' RACE reads. The sample has approximately 570,000 distinct CDR3 sequences; more than 15% are singletons. Study-level findings and limits: Cross-reactive memory appears to have joined, as suggested by some responding clones showing up in pre-infection memory.

Sequenced input: PBMCs or a T cell subset sorted from them (not recorded which). The clonotype was recovered from an adult woman who had mild COVID-19 (a few samples of this study predate the infection). Cell type and time point are not known.

Here the CDR3 DNA reads TGTGCCATCAGTGGACTAGCGGGAGCCCACGAGCAGTACTTC. It yields the protein CAISGLAGAHEQYF. This rearrangement joins TRBV10-3 to TRBJ2-7, with 12 bases aligning to TRBD2. Germline V gene data show CDR1 as ENHRY and CDR2 as SYGVKD. The CDR3 runs to 14 residues. V was pared by 4 bases and J by 5 bases, with 3 bases of the junction left unmatched.